This T cell receptor (beta chain) was identified during a study of Ad26.COV2.S vaccination and SARS-CoV-2 variants. Study at large: Enrolled in COV1001, the donor was in the Ad26.COV2.S trial arm, which received the vaccine. General study results and limits: Possible underestimation of total T cell responses by the TCR breadth and depth analyses was noted. Breadth, reportedly substantial, characterized the spike-specific CD8+ and CD4+ T cell responses after vaccination.

A word on this clone: Its target is not known.

The protocol was immunoSEQ multiplex PCR, while the TCRdb copy is restricted to in-frame clones and leaves out a portion. The sample contains around 300,000 clones, 88% of which appear only once. The sample's treatment: over 15 received Ad26.COV2.S at low or high dose, single or two shots; several received placebo; per-sample allocation not given. Sampling took place 63 days after the first vaccine or placebo injection. In Boston, the donor was an adult between 18-55 years of age. This CDR3 region has 16 residues. Trimming pared 1 base from V and 4 bases from J, leaving 11 bases between. CDR1 is LGHNA and CDR2 is YNFKEQ in the germline V gene.

The source material was peripheral blood, sampled in a trial of Ad26.COV2.S vaccine versus placebo. The chain has TRBV4-2 and TRBJ2-6; possible D gene TRBD2, 5 bases. The receptor comes from a person aged 18-65 years who received the Ad26.COV2.S COVID-19 vaccine or a placebo. DNA of the CDR3: TGTGCCAGCAGCCAAGTGGACTCGGCAGGGGCCAACGTCCTGACTTTC. The encoded protein is CASSQVDSAGANVLTF.